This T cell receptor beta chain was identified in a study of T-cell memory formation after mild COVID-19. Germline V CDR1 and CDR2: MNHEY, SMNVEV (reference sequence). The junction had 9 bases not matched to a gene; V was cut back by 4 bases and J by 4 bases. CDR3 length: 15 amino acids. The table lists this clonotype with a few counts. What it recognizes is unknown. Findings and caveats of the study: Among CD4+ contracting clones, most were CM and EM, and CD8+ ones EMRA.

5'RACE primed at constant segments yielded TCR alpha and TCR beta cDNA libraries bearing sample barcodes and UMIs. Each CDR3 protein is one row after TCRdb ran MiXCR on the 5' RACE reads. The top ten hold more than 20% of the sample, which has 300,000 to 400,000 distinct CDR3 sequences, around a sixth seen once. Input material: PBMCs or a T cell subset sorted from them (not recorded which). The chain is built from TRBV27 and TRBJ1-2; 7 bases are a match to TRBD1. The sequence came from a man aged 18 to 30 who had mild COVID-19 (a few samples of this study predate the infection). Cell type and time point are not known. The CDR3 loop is CASSSRQGVGYGYTF. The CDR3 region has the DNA TGTGCCAGCAGTTCCCGACAGGGAGTTGGCTATGGCTACACCTTC.